This T cell receptor beta chain was captured in a study of blood T cell repertoires in COVID-19. Across the whole study: Samples came from the United States, Italy and Spain, spanning acute and convalescent COVID-19. Sample material is recorded as cDNA or gDNA derived from T cells, B-cell-depleted T cells, or PBMCs.

Profiled with immunoSEQ multiplex PCR; TCRdb holds only in-frame clones, not every one. The sample consists of 200,000 to 250,000 clones, roughly 85% of them appearing once. The CDR3 covers 17 residues. Trimming cost V 2 bases and J 8 bases; bases outside gene matches: 11. CDR1 is LGHNA and CDR2 is YSLEER in the germline V gene. The chain links TRBV4-3 to TRBJ1-6, with 8 bases aligning to TRBD1. The sequenced sample was peripheral blood. This receptor was taken from a woman over 75 with acute or convalescent COVID-19. In nucleotides, the CDR3 is TGCGCCAGCAGCCAAAGGTCTCCGGGACAGGTGCATTCACCCCTCCACTTT. Translated, it gives CASSQRSPGQVHSPLHF.